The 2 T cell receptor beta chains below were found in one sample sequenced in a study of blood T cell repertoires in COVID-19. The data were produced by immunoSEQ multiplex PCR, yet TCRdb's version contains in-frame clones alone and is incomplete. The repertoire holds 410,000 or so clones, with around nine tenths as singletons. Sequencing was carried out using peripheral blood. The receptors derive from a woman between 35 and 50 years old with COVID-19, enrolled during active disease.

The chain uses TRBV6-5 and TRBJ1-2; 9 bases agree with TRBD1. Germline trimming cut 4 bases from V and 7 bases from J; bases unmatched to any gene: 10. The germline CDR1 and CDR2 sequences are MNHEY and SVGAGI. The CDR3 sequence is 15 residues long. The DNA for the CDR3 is TGTGCCAGCAGTTTGGGGACAGGGCAAAAGGGTGGCTACACCTTC. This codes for CASSLGTGQKGGYTF.

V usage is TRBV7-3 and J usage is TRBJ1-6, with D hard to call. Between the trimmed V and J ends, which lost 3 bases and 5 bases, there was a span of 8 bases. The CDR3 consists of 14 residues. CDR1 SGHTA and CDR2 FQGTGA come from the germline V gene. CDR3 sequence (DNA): TGTGCCAGCAGCTTTCGCCCTAATAATTCACCCCTCCACTTT. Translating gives CASSFRPNNSPLHF.